This T cell receptor (beta chain) was sequenced in a study of CD8 T cells in ankylosing spondylitis. Points from the study as a whole: CD8+ disease-linked clones were present at relatively low frequencies in blood. The study identified a TCR beta motif of several highly homologous variants that appeared characteristic of ankylosing spondylitis blood. There was reportedly significant enrichment of clones that were disease-linked in matched ankylosing spondylitis synovial fluid.

On this clonotype: What it recognizes is unknown.

This CDR3 contains 13 residues. CDR1 is LGHNA, CDR2 YSLEER, per germline. V was pared by 0 bases and J by 14 bases, with 14 bases between. Libraries for TCR beta were made by quantitative 5'-RACE with molecular barcodes. MiXCR, applied by TCRdb to the 5' RACE reads, yields one record per CDR3 protein. This table holds 700,000 to 1,000,000 distinct CDR3 sequences, roughly 12% found once. The J gene is TRBJ2-1, the V gene TRBV4-3; D may be TRBD2 (6 bases). The sequencing sample was made of blood, either unsorted or a sorted T cell fraction (not recorded which). The source of this sequence is a male donor with ankylosing spondylitis. DNA of the CDR3: TGCGCCAGCAGCCAAGAGTCCGGGACTGTTAAGTTCTTC. Protein sequence: CASSQESGTVKFF.